This T cell receptor (beta chain) appears in the sequencing data of a study of blood T cell repertoires in COVID-19. On the study more broadly: Spain, Italy and the United States supplied samples that represented acute and convalescent COVID-19. T cells, B-cell-depleted T cells, or PBMCs provided the cDNA or gDNA that served as material.

Some clones are missing from TCRdb's copy, which holds only in-frame ones; the method was immunoSEQ multiplex PCR. The sample yields 160,000 or so clones, roughly nine tenths seen once. Germline-derived CDR1 and CDR2 are SGDLS and YYNGEE. The CDR3 is made up of 15 amino acids. Between the trimmed V and J ends, which lost 0 bases and 1 base, there was a span of 7 bases. This chain uses TRBV9 with TRBJ2-2; D may be TRBD2 (5 bases). This receptor was obtained from a man in his sixties with acute or convalescent COVID-19. The material sequenced was peripheral blood. The CDR3: CASSVERGNTGELFF. The DNA for the CDR3 is TGTGCCAGCAGCGTAGAACGGGGGAACACCGGGGAGCTGTTTTTT. The full variable domain, rest sourced from reference TRBV9 and TRBJ2-2, is DSGVTQTPKHLITATGQRVTLRCSPRSGDLSVYWYQQSLDQGLQFLIQYYNGEERAKGNILERFSAQQFPDLHSELNLSSLELGDSALYFCASSVERGNTGELFFGEGSRLTVL.